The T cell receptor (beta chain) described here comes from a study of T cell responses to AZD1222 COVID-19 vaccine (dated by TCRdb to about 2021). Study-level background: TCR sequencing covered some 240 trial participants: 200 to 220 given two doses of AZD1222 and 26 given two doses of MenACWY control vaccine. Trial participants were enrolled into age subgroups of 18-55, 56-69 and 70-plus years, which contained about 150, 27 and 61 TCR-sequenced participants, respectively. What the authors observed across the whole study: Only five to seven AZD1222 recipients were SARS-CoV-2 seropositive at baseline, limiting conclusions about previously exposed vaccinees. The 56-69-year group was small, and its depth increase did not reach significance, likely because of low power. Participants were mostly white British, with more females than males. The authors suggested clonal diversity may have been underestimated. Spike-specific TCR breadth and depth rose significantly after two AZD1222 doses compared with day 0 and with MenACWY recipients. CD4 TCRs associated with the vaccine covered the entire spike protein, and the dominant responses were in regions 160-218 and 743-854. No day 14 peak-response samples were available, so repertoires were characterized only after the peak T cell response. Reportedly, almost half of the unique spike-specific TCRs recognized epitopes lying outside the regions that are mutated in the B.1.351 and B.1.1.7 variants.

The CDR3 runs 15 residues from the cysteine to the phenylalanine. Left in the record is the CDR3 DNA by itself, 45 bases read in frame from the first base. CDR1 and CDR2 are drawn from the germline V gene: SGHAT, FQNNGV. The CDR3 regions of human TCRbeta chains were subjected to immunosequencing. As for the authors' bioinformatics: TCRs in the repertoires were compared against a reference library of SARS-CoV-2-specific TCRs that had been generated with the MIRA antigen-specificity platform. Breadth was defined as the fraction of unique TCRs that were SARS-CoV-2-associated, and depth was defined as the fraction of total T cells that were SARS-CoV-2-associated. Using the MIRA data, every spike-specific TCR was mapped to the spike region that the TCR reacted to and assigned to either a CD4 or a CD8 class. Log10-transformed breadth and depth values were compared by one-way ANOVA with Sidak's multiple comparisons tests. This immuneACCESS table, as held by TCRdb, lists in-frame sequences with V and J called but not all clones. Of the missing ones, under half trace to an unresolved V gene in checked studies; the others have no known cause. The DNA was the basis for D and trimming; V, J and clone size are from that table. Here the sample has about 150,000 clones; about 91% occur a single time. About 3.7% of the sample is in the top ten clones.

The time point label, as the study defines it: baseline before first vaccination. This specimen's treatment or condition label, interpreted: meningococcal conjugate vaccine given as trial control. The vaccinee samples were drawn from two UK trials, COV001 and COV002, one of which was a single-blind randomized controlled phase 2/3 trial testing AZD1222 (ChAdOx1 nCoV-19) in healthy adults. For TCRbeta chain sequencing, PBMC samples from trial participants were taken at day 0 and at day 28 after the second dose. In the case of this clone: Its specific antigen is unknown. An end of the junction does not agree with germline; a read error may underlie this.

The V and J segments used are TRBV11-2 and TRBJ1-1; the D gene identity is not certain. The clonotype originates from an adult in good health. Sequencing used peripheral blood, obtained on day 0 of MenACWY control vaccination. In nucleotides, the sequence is TGTGCCAGCACCTTAGATCGGGTCCGAGGCACTGAAGCTTTCTTT. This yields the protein CASTLDRVRGTEAFF.